This T cell receptor beta chain emerged from a study of human T cells and chemical hapten exposure. Study information: Minor pooled library volume differences mainly drove per-sample TCR yield variation.

This CDR3 has 15 amino acids. Trimming removed 3 bases from V and 5 bases from J, with 13 bases in between. This clonotype showed up just a few times. The antigen remains unidentified. Study-level points and caveats: The number of TCRs above 1 in 1000 frequency did not change after DPC sensitization.

Individual cDNA molecules received unique molecular identifiers in the library. In the authors' workflow: Sample TCR totals centred on a median of about 92,000, ranging roughly 23,224 to 700,000. One entry per CDR3 protein, called by TCRdb with MiXCR from the RACE reads. The V and J calls here are based on TCRdb, not the publication. The sample shows roughly 46,000 distinct CDR3 sequences, 3.5% to 5% of them seen only once. The time point is: healthy volunteer bleed at 2 weeks. The total RNA was obtained from whole blood that was not fractionated. The source of this sequence is a human donor in good health. Some clones in this sample may be carry-over from other donors' samples. V is TRBV12-3 or TRBV12-4 and J is TRBJ2-2; D gene ambiguous. Sequences were obtained from whole blood. The CDR3 protein is CASSFPLGPTGELFF. As DNA, the CDR3 is TGTGCCAGCAGTTTTCCCCTAGGACCGACCGGGGAGCTGTTTTTT.